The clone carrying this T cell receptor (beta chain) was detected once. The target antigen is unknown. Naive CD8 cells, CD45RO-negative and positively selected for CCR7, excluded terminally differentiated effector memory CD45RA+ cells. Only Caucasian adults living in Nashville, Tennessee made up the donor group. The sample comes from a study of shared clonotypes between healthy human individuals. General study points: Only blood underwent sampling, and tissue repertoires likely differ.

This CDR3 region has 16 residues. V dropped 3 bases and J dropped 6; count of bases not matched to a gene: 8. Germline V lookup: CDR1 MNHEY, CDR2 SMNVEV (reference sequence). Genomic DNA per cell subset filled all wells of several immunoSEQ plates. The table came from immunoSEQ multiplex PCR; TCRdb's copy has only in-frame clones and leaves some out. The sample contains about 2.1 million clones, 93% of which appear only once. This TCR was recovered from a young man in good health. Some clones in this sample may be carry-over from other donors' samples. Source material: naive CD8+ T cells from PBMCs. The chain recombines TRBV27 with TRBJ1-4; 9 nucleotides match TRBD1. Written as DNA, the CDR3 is TGTGCCAGCAGTTTTGTGGGACAGGGTGTCGATGAAAAACTGTTTTTT. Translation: CASSFVGQGVDEKLFF. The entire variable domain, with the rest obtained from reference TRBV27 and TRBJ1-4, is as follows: EAQVTQNPRYLITVTGKKLTVTCSQNMNHEYMSWYRQDPGLGLRQIYYSMNVEVTDKGDVPEGYKVSRKEKRNFPLILESPSPNQTSLYFCASSFVGQGVDEKLFFGSGTQLSVL.